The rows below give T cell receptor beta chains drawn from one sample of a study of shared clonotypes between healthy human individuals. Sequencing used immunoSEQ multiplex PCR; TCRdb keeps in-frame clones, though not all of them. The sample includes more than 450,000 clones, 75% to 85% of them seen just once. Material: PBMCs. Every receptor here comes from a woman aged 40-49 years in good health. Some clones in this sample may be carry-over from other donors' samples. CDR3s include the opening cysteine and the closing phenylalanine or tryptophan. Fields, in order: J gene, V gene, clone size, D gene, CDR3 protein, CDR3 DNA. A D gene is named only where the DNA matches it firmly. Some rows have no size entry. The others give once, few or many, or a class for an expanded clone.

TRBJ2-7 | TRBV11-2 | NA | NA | CASSLEAGNPYEQYF | TGTGCCAGCAGCTTAGAGGCAGGGAACCCCTACGAGCAGTACTTC
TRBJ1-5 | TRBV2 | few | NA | CASSPEYQPQHF | TGTGCCAGCAGCCCAGAGTATCAGCCCCAGCATTTT
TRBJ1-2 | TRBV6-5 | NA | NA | CASRVASNYGYTF | TGTGCCAGCAGGGTGGCCAGCAACTATGGCTACACCTTC
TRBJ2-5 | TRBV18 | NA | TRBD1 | CASSPGTGGETQYF | TGTGCCAGCTCACCCGGGACAGGGGGAGAGACCCAGTACTTC
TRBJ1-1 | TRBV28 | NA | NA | CASRWSTEAFF | TGTGCCAGCCGATGGTCCACTGAAGCTTTCTTT
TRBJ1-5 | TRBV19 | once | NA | CASSIQGGSNQPQHF | TGTGCCAGTAGTATCCAGGGAGGTAGCAATCAGCCCCAGCATTTT
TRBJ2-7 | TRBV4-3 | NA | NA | CASSQGPDLWYEQYF | TGCGCCAGCAGCCAGGGACCGGACCTGTGGTACGAGCAGTACTTC
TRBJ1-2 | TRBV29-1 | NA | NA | CSVEVASAGGYGYTF | TGCAGCGTTGAAGTTGCCAGCGCGGGTGGCTATGGCTACACCTTC
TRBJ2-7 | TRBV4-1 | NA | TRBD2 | CASSPTPLAGGFSYEQYF | TGCGCCAGCAGCCCTACGCCCCTGGCGGGAGGCTTCTCCTACGAGCAGTACTTC
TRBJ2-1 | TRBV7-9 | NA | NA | CASSLVVGGPSYNEQFF | TGTGCCAGCAGCTTAGTGGTTGGCGGGCCTTCCTACAATGAGCAGTTCTTC
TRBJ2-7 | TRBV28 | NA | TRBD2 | CASSSSGIYEQYF | TGTGCCAGCAGCTCTAGCGGTATCTACGAGCAGTACTTC
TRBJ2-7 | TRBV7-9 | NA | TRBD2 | CASSLSPIAGPIHHYEQYF | TGTGCCAGCAGCTTATCCCCCATAGCGGGACCCATCCATCACTACGAGCAGTACTTC
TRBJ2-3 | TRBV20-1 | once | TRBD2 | CSARETSTQYF | TGCAGTGCTAGAGAGACTAGCACGCAGTATTTT
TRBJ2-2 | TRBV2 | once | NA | CASREHGELFF | TGTGCCAGCAGGGAGCACGGGGAGCTGTTTTTT
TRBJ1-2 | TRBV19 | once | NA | CASSIPRNFYGYTF | TGTGCCAGTAGTATCCCCAGGAACTTTTATGGCTACACCTTC
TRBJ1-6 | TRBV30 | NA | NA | CAGHTHYNSPLHF | TGTGCCGGCCATACCCACTATAATTCACCCCTCCACTTT
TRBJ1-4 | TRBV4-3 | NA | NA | CASSQVSSHGLNNEKLFF | TGCGCCAGCAGCCAAGTTAGTTCTCACGGGCTTAACAATGAAAAACTGTTTTTT
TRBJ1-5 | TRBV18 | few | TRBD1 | CASSPEQGASQPQHF | TGTGCCAGCTCACCAGAACAGGGGGCAAGTCAGCCCCAGCATTTT
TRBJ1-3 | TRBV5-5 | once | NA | CASIPQVSGNTIYF | TGTGCCAGCATCCCACAGGTTTCTGGAAACACCATATATTTT
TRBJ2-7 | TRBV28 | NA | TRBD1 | CASSLWGDRGSNEQYF | TGTGCCAGCAGTTTATGGGGGGACAGGGGGTCCAACGAGCAGTACTTC
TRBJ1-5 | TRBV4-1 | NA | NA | CASSRGTRAGSNQPQHF | TGCGCCAGCAGCCGAGGGACGCGTGCAGGGAGCAATCAGCCCCAGCATTTT
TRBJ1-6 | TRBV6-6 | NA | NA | CASSYSGSNNSPLHF | TGTGCCAGCAGTTACTCGGGCAGTAATAATTCACCCCTCCACTTT
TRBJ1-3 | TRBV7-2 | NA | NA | CASSLVGAFSGNTIYF | TGTGCCAGCAGCTTAGTAGGGGCATTCTCTGGAAACACCATATATTTT
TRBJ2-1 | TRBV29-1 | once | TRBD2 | CSVSLRTSGRPYNEQFF | TGCAGCGTTTCCCTCAGGACTAGCGGGAGACCCTACAATGAGCAGTTCTTC
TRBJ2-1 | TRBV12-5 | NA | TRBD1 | CASGLYARGLASYNEQFF | TGTGCTAGTGGTTTGTATGCCAGGGGGCTCGCGTCCTACAATGAGCAGTTCTTC
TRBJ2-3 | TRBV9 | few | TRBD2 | CASSPPGTSGMHTQYF | TGTGCCAGCAGCCCACCCGGGACTAGCGGGATGCATACGCAGTATTTT
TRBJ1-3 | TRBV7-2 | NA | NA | CASRTPQLSGNTIYF | TGTGCCAGCAGGACCCCACAGCTCTCTGGAAACACCATATATTTT
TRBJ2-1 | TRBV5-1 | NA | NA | CASSLEATLEEQFF | TGCGCCAGCAGCTTGGAGGCTACCCTGGAGGAGCAGTTCTTC
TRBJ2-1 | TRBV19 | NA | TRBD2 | CASTLTRRENEQFF | TGTGCCAGTACCCTGACTCGGCGGGAGAATGAGCAGTTCTTC
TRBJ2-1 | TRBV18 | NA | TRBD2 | CASSPRAGVDNEQFF | TGTGCCAGCTCACCACGGGCGGGAGTCGACAATGAGCAGTTCTTC
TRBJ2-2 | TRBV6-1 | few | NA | CASSWDTGELFF | TGTGCCAGCAGTTGGGACACCGGGGAGCTGTTTTTT
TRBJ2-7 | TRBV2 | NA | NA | CASSVEGEQYF | TGTGCCAGCAGTGTGGAGGGTGAGCAGTACTTC
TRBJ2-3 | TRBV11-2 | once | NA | CASSQLAPGDWNTQYF | TGTGCCAGCAGCCAACTAGCCCCGGGAGATTGGAATACGCAGTATTTT
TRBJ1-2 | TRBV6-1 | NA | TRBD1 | CASSESAGGGYTF | TGTGCCAGCAGTGAATCTGCAGGGGGGGGCTACACCTTC
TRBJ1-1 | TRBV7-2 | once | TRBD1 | CASSRTGQDEAFF | TGTGCCAGCAGCCGCACCGGACAGGATGAAGCTTTCTTT
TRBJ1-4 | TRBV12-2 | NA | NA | CASRLARTGEGEKLFF | TGTGCAAGTCGCTTAGCACGTACAGGGGAAGGTGAAAAACTGTTTTTT
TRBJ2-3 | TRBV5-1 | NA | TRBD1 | CASSIDRVGTDTQYF | TGCGCCAGCAGCATAGACAGGGTCGGCACAGATACGCAGTATTTT
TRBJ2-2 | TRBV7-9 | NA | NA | CASSLALVSAGELFF | TGTGCCAGCAGCTTAGCGCTAGTAAGCGCCGGGGAGCTGTTTTTT
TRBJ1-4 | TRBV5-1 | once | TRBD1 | CASSPLTGDGEKLFF | TGCGCCAGCAGCCCCCTGACAGGGGATGGTGAAAAACTGTTTTTT
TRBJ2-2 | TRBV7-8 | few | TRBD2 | CASSAGLAGVIGELFF | TGTGCCAGCAGCGCCGGACTAGCGGGAGTAATAGGGGAGCTGTTTTTT